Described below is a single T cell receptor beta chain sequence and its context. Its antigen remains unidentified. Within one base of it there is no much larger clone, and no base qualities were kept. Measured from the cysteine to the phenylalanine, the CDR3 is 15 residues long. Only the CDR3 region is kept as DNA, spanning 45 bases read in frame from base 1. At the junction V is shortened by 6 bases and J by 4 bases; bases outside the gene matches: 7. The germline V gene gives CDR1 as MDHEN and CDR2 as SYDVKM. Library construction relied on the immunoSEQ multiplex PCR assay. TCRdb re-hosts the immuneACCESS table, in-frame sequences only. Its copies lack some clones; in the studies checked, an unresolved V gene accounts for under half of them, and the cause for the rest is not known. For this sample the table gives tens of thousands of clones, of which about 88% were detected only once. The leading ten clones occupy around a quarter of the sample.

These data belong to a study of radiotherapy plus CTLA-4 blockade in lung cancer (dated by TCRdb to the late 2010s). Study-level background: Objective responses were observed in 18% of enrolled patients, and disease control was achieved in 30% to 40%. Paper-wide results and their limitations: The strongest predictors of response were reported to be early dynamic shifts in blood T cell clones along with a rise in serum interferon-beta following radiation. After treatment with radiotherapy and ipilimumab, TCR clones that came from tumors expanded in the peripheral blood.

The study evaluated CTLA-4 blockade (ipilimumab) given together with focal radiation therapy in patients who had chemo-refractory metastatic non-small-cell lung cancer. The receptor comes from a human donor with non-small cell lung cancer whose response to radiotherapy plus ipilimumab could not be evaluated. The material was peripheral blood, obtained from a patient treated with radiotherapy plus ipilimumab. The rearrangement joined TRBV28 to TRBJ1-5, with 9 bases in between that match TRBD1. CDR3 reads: CASRLTGGINQPQHF. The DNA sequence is TGTGCCAGCAGATTGACAGGGGGAATTAATCAGCCCCAGCATTTT.